The clone carrying this T cell receptor (beta chain) was seen ten or more times. What it recognizes is unknown. This beta chain lies outside the target of a library built for alpha chains; its clone size means little. CDR1 and CDR2 from the germline V gene are SGHAT and FQNNGV. V lost 3 bases to trimming and J lost 4 bases, with 15 bases between them. The CDR3 is 15 residues long. MiXCR, run by TCRdb on the 5' RACE reads, gives a single entry per CDR3 protein. The profile shows 9,500 to 11,000 distinct CDR3 sequences, 9% to 15% of them singletons. The sample is drawn from a study of spatial heterogeneity in lung cancer. Notes on the study in general: The number of expanded tumor alpha and beta chains correlated with mutation number.

The sample's time point: sample taken at primary tumor resection. The chain recombines TRBV11-2 with TRBJ1-1; possible D gene TRBD1, 6 bases. This TCR was sampled from a male donor with early-stage non-small cell lung cancer. The sample in question was lung tumor tissue, obtained at surgery. In DNA, the CDR3 is TGTGCCAGCAGCTTTAGTGGGGGCGCAAGCACTGAAGCTTTCTTT. Translated, it gives CASSFSGGASTEAFF.